In its sample, the clone carrying this TCR beta chain was seen many times. Its antigen remains unknown. Germline V CDR1 and CDR2: SGHTA, FQGTGA. This CDR3 contains 14 residues. V lost 3 bases, J lost 1 base, and 0 bases stayed unmatched. Together with a sample-barcoded 5' primer, a J-beta primer mix was included in a second PCR lasting about 6 to 12 cycles. One entry per CDR3 protein results from TCRdb running MiXCR on the 5' RACE reads. The sample has over 550,000 distinct CDR3 sequences; approximately 30% are singletons. The data were obtained in a study of blood T cells in healthy people across ages. Points from the study as a whole: More naive CD4+ cells and higher diversity were found in long-lived than in aged donors.

Drawn from each donor were roughly 9.4 milliliters of peripheral blood. This chain uses TRBV7-3 with TRBJ2-3; 8 bases map to TRBD1. The source material was blood. This receptor was taken from a woman aged 80 or over in good health. CDR3 sequence: CASSLTGGTDTQYF. CDR3 coding DNA: TGTGCCAGCAGCTTGACAGGGGGCACAGATACGCAGTATTTT.